Sequencing of this T cell receptor (beta chain) was carried out in a study of T cells in localized non-small cell lung cancer. Looked up from germline, CDR1 is SGHNT and CDR2 is YENEEA. V lost 3 bases to trimming and J lost 11 bases; unmatched junction nucleotides: 8. CDR3 length equals 14 residues. By proportion, this clone is medium-sized. Its antigen remains unidentified. The table came from immunoSEQ multiplex PCR; TCRdb's copy has only in-frame clones and leaves some out. This sample has 2,500 to 3,000 clones, with approximately 20% found just once. Study-wide results and caveats: Uninvolved adjacent lung, not tumor, had the highest T cell clonality. In adjacent lung, a median roughly 60 of the top 100 tumor clones were found. Heterogeneity within the tumor remains possible, as just one region underwent sequencing.

The sequence was collected from a male donor aged 60 or over with stage II squamous cell lung carcinoma. V usage is TRBV11-3 and J usage is TRBJ1-4, with 8 positions matching TRBD1. The source was lung tumor tissue, collected before any cancer treatment. The CDR3 DNA reads TGTGCCAGCAGCTTTGGGCAGGGGGCAGTGAAACTGTTTTTT. It is translated as CASSFGQGAVKLFF.